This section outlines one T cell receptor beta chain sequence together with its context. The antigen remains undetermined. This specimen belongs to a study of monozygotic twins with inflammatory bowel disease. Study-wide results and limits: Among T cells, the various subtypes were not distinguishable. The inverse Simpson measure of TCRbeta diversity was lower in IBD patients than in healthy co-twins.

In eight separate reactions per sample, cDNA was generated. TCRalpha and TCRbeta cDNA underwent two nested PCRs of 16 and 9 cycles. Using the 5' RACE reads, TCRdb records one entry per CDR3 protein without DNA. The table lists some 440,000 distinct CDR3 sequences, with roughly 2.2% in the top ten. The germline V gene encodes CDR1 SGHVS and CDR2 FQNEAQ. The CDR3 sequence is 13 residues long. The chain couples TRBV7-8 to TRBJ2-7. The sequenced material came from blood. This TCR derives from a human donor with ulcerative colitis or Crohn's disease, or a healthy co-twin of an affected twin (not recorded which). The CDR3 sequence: CASSLPQRNEQYF.